This entry concerns a single T cell receptor (beta chain). The antigen it binds to is not known. Nothing much larger sits one base from this clone, and base qualities are not available. This sample is part of a study of graft-versus-host responses after intestinal transplantation (dated by TCRdb to 2020 to 2023). With respect to the entire study: Multivisceral, liver-intestinal, or isolated intestinal transplants were received by the recipients. A peak of at least 4% donor T cells among recipient peripheral blood mononuclear cells was the definition used for donor T cell macrochimerism. After intestinal transplantation, graft-versus-host and host-versus-graft alloreactive T cell clones were followed in the graft, circulation and bone marrow using bulk TCR-beta CDR3 sequencing. Instead of going to the commercial service, samples from a few later patients were sequenced in-house on an Illumina MiSeq and processed with MiXCR. Every recipient was given anti-thymocyte globulin induction, followed by 2 to 4 years of maintenance tacrolimus and steroids. A cohort of roughly 25 intestinal transplant recipients, including one retransplant, was enrolled, and a few patients lacking pretransplant specimens were excluded. To identify alloreactive clones, pre-transplant mixed lymphocyte reaction products were sequenced and then compared with unstimulated pre-transplant donor and recipient T cells.

For this chain, trimming is 6 bases at the V end and 11 bases at the J end, and the number of junction bases without a gene match is 13. The germline V gene (reference sequence) provides CDR1 MNHNY and CDR2 SVGAGI. Including the terminal cysteine and phenylalanine, the CDR3 comprises 14 residues. Here the CDR3 DNA is all that survives: 42 bases in frame from base 1. According to the study, the label for this sample's time point signals: cells obtained before transplantation from donor or recipient. CD3+CD4+ and CD3+CD8+ populations were FACS-sorted from unstimulated pre-transplant donor and recipient cells taken from spleen or lymph nodes. Results the study describes overall, beyond this receptor: In the allografts of patients with donor T cell macrochimerism, GvH to HvG T cell clonal ratios were high. GvH clones were found in recipient bone marrow, and some of the GvH clones appeared earlier in ileal mucosa or blood, which is consistent with an intestinal mucosal origin. The relatively low number and heterogeneity of intestinal transplant patients limited the conclusions. Peak levels of circulating GvH clones were associated with declines in HvG clones early after transplant.

The library was prepared using the immunoSEQ multiplex PCR assay. In most patients, genomic DNA was isolated using the Qiagen DNeasy Blood and Tissue Kit and sent frozen to Adaptive Biotechnologies for TCR sequencing. For most patients, genomic DNA was subjected to high-throughput TCR-beta CDR3 sequencing by Adaptive Biotechnologies. The published analysis was carried out like this. Adaptive's ImmunoSEQ software supplied the TCR sequencing data for 15 to 20 patients, while MiXCR and VDJtools were used to process a few other patients. CD4 versus CD8 sorting errors were corrected by removing sequences found in both subsets at a frequency ratio below 5:1. Because the origin of CDR3 nucleotide sequences shared between donor and recipient could not be assigned, those sequences were removed. To count as alloreactive, a clone needed at least 2-fold expansion over unstimulated cells and a minimum CFSE-low frequency of 0.002% (template counts) or 0.001% (read counts). Clones detected in sequenced pre-transplant spleen, lymph node, or MLR CFSE-low populations of the donor or recipient were defined as mappable. The cumulative frequency of alloreactive clones was calculated as a percentage of all sequences, weighted by copy number. TCRdb obtained this table from immuneACCESS and retained in-frame rearrangements with V and J assigned. These tables miss some clones; where compared with another copy, unresolved V genes account for less than half of the shortfall, and the remainder is unexplained. The V and J calls and clone size were taken over from that table, and D and trimming were inferred from the DNA. Counted in this sample were approximately 77,000 clones; about 89% of them appeared once. Approximately 0.35% of the sample belongs to the ten largest clones.

This specimen was unstimulated CD4+ T cells sorted from spleen or lymph node cells, taken before intestinal transplant. The chain is assembled from TRBV6-6 and TRBJ2-5; 9 bases in between match TRBD1. The clonotype originates from a human donor who received an intestinal transplant. The CDR3 region has the sequence CASSLQGASYEQYF. The nucleotide sequence reads TGTGCCAGCAGCTTACAGGGGGCGTCGTATGAGCAGTACTTC.